Judged by frequency, the clone carrying this T cell receptor (beta chain) is medium-sized. What it binds is not known. The source of the sample is a study of CXCR3-negative and CXCR3-positive naive CD8 T cells. Background on the study: Roughly 1.5 +/- 0.3 million TRB reads came from each library, giving some 150 million in total. Study outcomes and limitations: Most assays used freshly isolated PBMCs, as cryopreservation partially reduced CXCR3. Naive cells that were CXCR3-negative or CXCR3-positive used TRBV-TRBJ genes alike, while memory cells diverged.

UMI-labeled TRB cDNA libraries were prepared by 5' RACE. TCRdb reprocessed the 5' RACE reads, with one entry per CDR3 protein and no DNA. The table for this sample gives under 65,000 distinct CDR3 sequences. Germline V lookup: CDR1 SQVTM, CDR2 ANQGSEA. The CDR3 runs to 12 residues. The source material was memory CD8+ T cells from blood. The rearrangement joins TRBV29-1 to TRBJ2-7; TCRdb calls TRBD2, which cannot be checked without DNA. The clonotype comes from a human donor in good health. Some clones in this sample may be carry-over from other donors' samples. The CDR3 spells CSVAGSRAEQYF.